The next 16 T cell receptor beta chains were all read from a single sample in a study of control samples from healthy donors and cancer patients. Profiling relied on immunoSEQ multiplex PCR, and the TCRdb table lists in-frame clones only, not all of them. The table records tens of thousands of clones, over 75% of them present only once. Source material: blood. These receptors all stem from a woman aged 50 to 65 in good health.

This chain links TRBV11-2 with TRBJ1-5; tentative D call: TRBD1 (5 bases). Germline CDR1 reads SGHAT; CDR2 reads FQNNGV. Trimming pared 5 bases from V and 4 bases from J, leaving 18 bases between. The CDR3 is made up of 16 amino acids. In nucleotides, the CDR3 is TGTGCCAGCAGCCCCCGACAGCTTTGGGGAAATCAGCCCCAGCATTTT. Residues: CASSPRQLWGNQPQHF.

J is TRBJ1-2 and V is TRBV6-1, with D possibly matching TRBD1 (5 bases). The CDR3 is 14 residues long. Germline V gene lookup returns CDR1 MNHNS and CDR2 SASEGT. Trimming cost V 1 base and J 4 bases, with 10 bases left between them. CDR3 nucleotide sequence: TGTGCCAGCAGTGAAGGACAGCCTGGCTATGGCTACACCTTC. Translated: CASSEGQPGYGYTF.

The chain employs TRBV28 and TRBJ1-4, with D possibly TRBD1 on 5 matching bases. The CDR3 runs 18 residues. Trimming took 9 bases from V and 4 from J, leaving 27 bases between them. Germline V CDR1 and CDR2: MDHEN, SYDVKM. CDR3 sequence reads: CASKNPGPAGRSNEKLFF. CDR3 coding DNA: TGTGCCAGTAAGAATCCAGGGCCGGCAGGGAGGAGTAATGAAAAACTGTTTTTT.

The rearrangement uses TRBV25-1 and TRBJ2-7; no reliable D call. CDR1 is MGHDK and CDR2 is SYGVNS in the germline V gene. The CDR3 covers 14 residues. V lost 4 bases and J lost 2, with 12 bases in between. CDR3 nucleotides: TGTGCCAGCAGTGTTACAGTCCCCCCCTACGAGCAGTACTTC. Translating gives CASSVTVPPYEQYF.

This sequence joins TRBV21-1 and TRBJ2-7; the table gives TRBD2 as D, unverified against the DNA. TRBV21-1 is flagged as a pseudogene. This CDR3 is built from 14 residues. DNA for the CDR3: TGTGCCAGCAGCCCTCTTCGACTCTCCTACGAGCAGTACTTC. Translated: CASSPLRLSYEQYF.

Concerning this clone itself: Other DNA sequences of this sample code for an identical CDR3. The chain combines TRBV5-1 with TRBJ2-6; 10 nucleotides match TRBD1. J gave up 0 bases and V 3 bases, and 3 bases lay outside the gene matches. The CDR3 loop spans 17 amino acids. Germline values: CDR1 SGHRS, CDR2 YFSETQ. The CDR3 nucleotides read TGCGCCAGCAGCTCCTGGACAGGGGGCTCTGGGGCCAACGTCCTGACTTTC. It translates to CASSSWTGGSGANVLTF.

The table lists this clone with a few counts. The V and J genes are TRBV11-2 and TRBJ2-1, with a possible D match to TRBD2 (6 bases). V lost 1 base and J 8 bases, leaving 15 bases between the germline ends. Germline V gene lookup returns CDR1 SGHAT and CDR2 FQNNGV. The CDR3 contains 15 residues. The DNA for the CDR3 is TGTGCCAGCAGCTTAGCCCTGACTAGTCTCCATGAGCAGTTCTTC. The encoded protein is CASSLALTSLHEQFF. The full variable domain, its missing parts supplied by reference TRBV11-2 and TRBJ2-1, is EAGVAQSPRYKIIEKRQSVAFWCNPISGHATLYWYQQILGQGPKLLIQFQNNGVVDDSQLPKDRFSAERLKGVDSTLKIQPAKLEDSAVYLCASSLALTSLHEQFFGPGTRLTVL.

This clone was seen only a few times. This chain's CDR3 is CASSRSGTGGTGELFF. The CDR3 region has the DNA TGTGCCAGCAGTCGATCGGGGACAGGTGGAACCGGGGAGCTGTTTTTT. The rearrangement links TRBV6-6 to TRBJ2-2, with TRBD1 matching over 8 bases. The CDR3 totals 16 residues. Germline V gives CDR1 MNHNY, CDR2 SVGAGI (reference sequence). The ends lost 5 bases at V and 5 bases at J; junction bases unmatched: 10.

This chain's CDR3 is CAWSFSGGVNTEAFF. CDR3 in DNA: TGTGCCTGGAGCTTTAGTGGAGGGGTGAACACTGAAGCTTTCTTT. The J gene is TRBJ1-1, the V gene TRBV30; D may be TRBD1 (5 bases). The ends were cut back, 3 bases at V and 0 bases at J, with 14 bases in the middle. This CDR3 region has 15 residues. Per the germline V gene, CDR1 is GTSNPN and CDR2 is SVGIG (reference sequence).

V and J are TRBV24-1 and TRBJ2-2; 10 positions agree with TRBD2. The CDR3 loop spans 17 amino acids. Losses at the gene ends were 3 bases for V and 7 bases for J; bases not matched to a gene: 10. Germline values: CDR1 KGHDR, CDR2 SFDVKD. The CDR3 loop is CATSDPVSGRRGGELFF. As DNA, the CDR3 is TGTGCCACCAGTGATCCCGTTAGCGGGAGGAGGGGCGGGGAGCTGTTTTTT.

The V call is TRBV19, the J call TRBJ2-1, with 10 positions matching TRBD2. J was trimmed by 8 bases and V by 4 bases; bases with no gene match: 5. The CDR3 has 14 amino acids. Germline loops: CDR1 LNHDA, CDR2 SQIVND (reference sequence). CDR3 amino acids: CASSRASGSYEQFF. The CDR3 bases are TGTGCCAGTAGTAGGGCTAGCGGGAGCTATGAGCAGTTCTTC.

Here the CDR3 reads CASRTVTGEITDTQYF. CDR3 DNA: TGTGCCAGCAGGACGGTGACAGGGGAGATCACAGATACGCAGTATTTT. This chain uses TRBV28 with TRBJ2-3, with 8 bases fitting TRBD1. Germline trimming cut 6 bases from V and 2 bases from J; bases unmatched to any gene: 10. The CDR3 loop spans 16 amino acids. Germline V gives CDR1 MDHEN, CDR2 SYDVKM.

The chain has TRBV6-5 and TRBJ2-7; D may be TRBD2 (6 bases). With the DNA end fitting TRBJ2-5 better, the J assignment may be wrong. Germline lookup yields CDR1 MNHEY and CDR2 SVGAGI. The CDR3 loop spans 14 amino acids. This CDR3 reads CASSQGLDPETQYF. CDR3 in DNA: TGTGCCAGCAGCCAGGGACTTGATCCGGAGACCCAGTACTTC.

The table lists this clone with a count of one. CDR3 DNA sequence: TGTGCCAGCAGTCCGCTCAAAGGGGGGGTCTCTGGAAACACCATATATTTT. It specifies CASSPLKGGVSGNTIYF. The chain carries TRBV28 and TRBJ1-3; perhaps TRBD1 as D (6 bases). Germline CDR1 is MDHEN and CDR2 is SYDVKM. The CDR3 extends over 17 amino acids. The V gene lost 5 bases and the J gene lost 0 bases, with 17 bases spanning the gap.

The chain joins TRBV28 to TRBJ2-5; 8 bases fit TRBD2. The junction had 5 bases not matched to a gene; V was cut back by 3 bases and J by 5 bases. Germline V lookup: CDR1 MDHEN, CDR2 SYDVKM. The CDR3 extends over 14 amino acids. The CDR3 DNA follows: TGTGCCAGCAGTTTCCTTAGCGGGATGGAGACCCAGTACTTC. Amino acid sequence: CASSFLSGMETQYF.

The chain is built from TRBV24-1 and TRBJ2-1; 9 bases line up with TRBD1. Unmatched junction bases numbered 10, after V lost 9 bases and J lost 8 bases. The germline V gene has CDR1 KGHDR and CDR2 SFDVKD. The CDR3 spans 14 residues. The CDR3 DNA reads as TGTGCCACCTCACAACCGGGACAGGGTGATGAGCAGTTCTTC. Translated: CATSQPGQGDEQFF.